The 22 T cell receptor beta chains given below trace back to one sample, sequenced in a study of cytomegalovirus exposure and HLA in healthy donors. The PCR used 60 Vbeta and 13 Jbeta primers. Sequenced by immunoSEQ multiplex PCR; TCRdb stores in-frame clones only, minus some. The table shows roughly 13,000 clones, with 55% to 75% occurring only once. The sequenced sample was PBMCs. These receptors were obtained from a woman between 50 and 59 years old in good health and CMV-seropositive.

This chain uses TRBV6-5 with TRBJ2-7; possibly TRBD2 for D (5 bases). CDR1 MNHEY and CDR2 SVGAGI come from the germline V gene. This CDR3 contains 12 residues. Between the trimmed V and J ends, which lost 3 bases and 7 bases, there was a span of 10 bases. As DNA, the CDR3 is TGTGCCAGCAGTTATAGTAGAGGGGAGCAGTACTTC. It yields the protein CASSYSRGEQYF.

J is TRBJ1-5 and V is TRBV10-3; D not resolved. Deletions cut 3 bases from V and 3 bases from J, with 12 bases between. CDR3 length: 15 residues. Germline assignment: CDR1 ENHRY and CDR2 SYGVKD. The CDR3, as DNA: TGTGCCATCAGTGAAGGCGGGCCGATCAATCAGCCCCAGCATTTT. This codes for CAISEGGPINQPQHF.

This clone was picked up a small number of times. CDR3: CSVPGPGGYTF. The DNA of the CDR3 is TGCAGCGTGCCCGGGCCGGGAGGCTACACCTTC. The rearrangement links TRBV29-1 to TRBJ1-2, with D unclear. Germline CDR1 SQVTM, CDR2 ANQGSEA. Trimming removed 6 bases at V and 8 bases at J, with 13 bases between. This CDR3 has 11 residues.

The rearrangement uses TRBV9 and TRBJ1-1; unclear D gene. V was shortened by 6 bases and J by 1 base, with 13 bases between the two germline ends. From germline, CDR1 is SGDLS and CDR2 YYNGEE. The CDR3 loop spans 14 amino acids. The CDR3 DNA follows: TGTGCCAGCACCCGAGGGTCATCGAACACTGAAGCTTTCTTT. Translating gives CASTRGSSNTEAFF.

The gene calls are TRBV5-4 and TRBJ1-1, with 7 nucleotides matching TRBD1. CDR3 length equals 13 residues. Trimming at V came to 5 bases and at J to 3 bases, leaving 4 bases not matched to a gene. Germline lookup yields CDR1 SGHNT and CDR2 YYREEE (reference sequence). The CDR3 coding sequence is TGTGCCAGCAGGTACACAGGGGACACTGAAGCTTTCTTT. Its protein is CASRYTGDTEAFF.

CDR3 residues: CASSLSGGSQPQHF. For the CDR3, the DNA is TGTGCCAGCAGTTTATCGGGGGGTTCCCAGCCCCAGCATTTT. This chain links TRBV28 with TRBJ1-5; tentative D call: TRBD1 (5 bases). Trimming took off 1 base at V and 7 bases at J, with 11 bases between the two ends. The CDR3 runs to 14 residues. CDR1 and CDR2 from the germline V gene are MDHEN and SYDVKM.

The genes are TRBV4-1 and TRBJ2-2, with D possibly TRBD2 on 7 matching bases. Trimming stripped 0 bases from V and 8 bases from J, with 13 bases between. Germline-derived CDR1 and CDR2 are MGHRA and YSYEKL. The CDR3 loop spans 15 amino acids. CDR3: CASSQDGRGFGELFF. The CDR3 region has the DNA TGCGCCAGCAGCCAAGATGGGAGGGGGTTTGGGGAGCTGTTTTTT.

This clone was detected once. The chain links TRBV9 to TRBJ2-7; D might be TRBD1 (6 bases). The CDR3 extends over 14 amino acids. CDR1 SGDLS and CDR2 YYNGEE come from the germline V gene. Trimming left V 0 bases short and J 2 bases short, with 9 bases between. In nucleotides, the CDR3 is TGTGCCAGCAGCGTAGGACAGGTAGCCTACGAGCAGTACTTC. Amino acids: CASSVGQVAYEQYF. Supplemented by reference TRBV9 and TRBJ2-7, the full variable domain reads DSGVTQTPKHLITATGQRVTLRCSPRSGDLSVYWYQQSLDQGLQFLIQYYNGEERAKGNILERFSAQQFPDLHSELNLSSLELGDSALYFCASSVGQVAYEQYFGPGTRLTVT.

The chain links TRBV5-1 to TRBJ1-2, with D maybe TRBD1 (6 bases). Germline V lookup: CDR1 SGHRS, CDR2 YFSETQ. The V end lost 3 bases, the J end lost 4 bases, and 13 bases lay between the germline ends. The CDR3 has 14 amino acids. The CDR3 loop is CASSSPGQSYGYTF. The CDR3 bases are TGCGCCAGCAGCTCTCCGGGACAAAGCTATGGCTACACCTTC.

The gene calls are TRBV19 and TRBJ1-1; D possibly corresponds to TRBD1 (6 bases). The CDR3 runs to 11 residues. CDR1 is LNHDA and CDR2 is SQIVND in the germline V gene (reference sequence). Trimming took 8 bases from V and 5 from J, leaving 9 bases between them. Here the CDR3 DNA reads TGTGCCAGTCTCAGGGGAACTGAAGCTTTCTTT. Protein product: CASLRGTEAFF.

This clone was seen a handful of times. Here the CDR3 reads CASSAAPRGNQPQHF. CDR3 bases: TGTGCCAGCAGTGCGGCCCCCAGGGGCAATCAGCCCCAGCATTTT. This chain joins TRBV6-1 and TRBJ1-5; maybe TRBD1 (5 bases). The V gene lost 4 bases and the J gene lost 2 bases, with 12 bases spanning the gap. Germline-derived CDR1 and CDR2 are MNHNS and SASEGT. The CDR3 is 15 residues long.

The gene calls are TRBV30 and TRBJ1-1; D gene ambiguous. Germline CDR1 reads GTSNPN; CDR2 reads SVGIG (reference sequence). The CDR3 totals 10 residues. V was shortened by 6 bases and J by 8 bases, with 10 bases between the two germline ends. In DNA, the CDR3 is TGTGCCTGCGGTATTGTGGAAGCTTTCTTT. Protein: CACGIVEAFF. The whole variable domain, filled in from reference TRBV30 and TRBJ1-1, reads SQTIHQWPATLVQPVGSPLSLECTVEGTSNPNLYWYRQAAGRGLQLLFYSVGIGQISSEVPQNLSASRPQDRQFILSSKKLLLSDSGFYLCACGIVEAFFGQGTRLTVV.

The J gene is TRBJ1-2, the V gene TRBV29-1; D is undetermined. The CDR3 is 12 residues long. Per the germline V gene, CDR1 is SQVTM and CDR2 is ANQGSEA. V was clipped by 4 bases and J by 4 bases, with 10 bases between them. This CDR3 reads CSVGGPIYGYTF. CDR3 coding DNA: TGCAGCGTTGGAGGGCCAATCTATGGCTACACCTTC.

The J gene is TRBJ2-5, the V gene TRBV25-1, with TRBD1 identical over 7 bases. Germline V gives CDR1 MGHDK, CDR2 SYGVNS. V gave up 7 bases and J gave up 4 bases; unmatched junction bases: 3. The CDR3 extends over 12 amino acids. The CDR3 region is CASMRGLETQYF. Here the CDR3 DNA reads TGTGCCAGCATGAGGGGGCTAGAGACCCAGTACTTC.

This clone appeared a single time. The V call is TRBV9, the J call TRBJ2-7; D possibly corresponds to TRBD1 (5 bases). CDR1 is SGDLS and CDR2 is YYNGEE in the germline V gene. V dropped 0 bases and J dropped 7 bases, with 11 bases sitting between them. The CDR3 covers 13 residues. CDR3 loop: CASSVGTKGEQYF. CDR3 DNA sequence: TGTGCCAGCAGCGTAGGAACGAAGGGGGAGCAGTACTTC. The full variable domain, its missing parts supplied by reference TRBV9 and TRBJ2-7, is DSGVTQTPKHLITATGQRVTLRCSPRSGDLSVYWYQQSLDQGLQFLIQYYNGEERAKGNILERFSAQQFPDLHSELNLSSLELGDSALYFCASSVGTKGEQYFGPGTRLTVT.

The chain employs TRBV14 and TRBJ2-7; possible D gene TRBD2, 5 bases. The CDR3 contains 17 residues. V was trimmed by 4 bases and J by 0 bases, leaving 19 bases between them. Germline V gene sequence: CDR1 SGHDN, CDR2 FVKESK. Here the CDR3 reads CASSRLTKHASSYEQYF. CDR3 sequence (DNA): TGTGCCAGCAGCCGCCTGACTAAACACGCGTCCTCCTACGAGCAGTACTTC.

The gene calls are TRBV5-1 and TRBJ2-5; D is ambiguous. Germline CDR1 SGHRS, CDR2 YFSETQ. Between the trimmed V and J ends, which lost 3 bases and 1 base, there was a span of 7 bases. This CDR3 comprises 13 residues. CDR3: CASSSGRQETQYF. The CDR3 DNA sequence: TGCGCCAGCAGCTCTGGCCGCCAAGAGACCCAGTACTTC.

This chain links TRBV5-1 with TRBJ2-5; D remains ambiguous. Trimming shortened V by 0 bases and J by 5 bases, and 5 bases separated the two germline ends. Germline loops: CDR1 SGHRS, CDR2 YFSETQ. The CDR3 spans 12 residues. This chain's CDR3 is CASSLVRETQYF. CDR3 nucleotide sequence: TGCGCCAGCAGCTTGGTGAGGGAGACCCAGTACTTC.

The chain recombines TRBV4-3 with TRBJ1-1; weak D call: TRBD1 (6 bases). The CDR3 spans 15 residues. Germline V gives CDR1 LGHNA, CDR2 YSLEER. Between the trimmed V and J ends, which lost 2 bases and 0 bases, there was a span of 10 bases. In DNA form, the CDR3 reads TGCGCCAGCAGCCAAAGGGACAACATGAACACTGAAGCTTTCTTT. This translates into CASSQRDNMNTEAFF.

V is TRBV4-3 and J is TRBJ2-5; the D gene is possibly TRBD1 (7 bases). Per the germline V gene, CDR1 is LGHNA and CDR2 is YSLEER. V was shortened by 1 base and J by 2 bases, with 11 bases between the two germline ends. The CDR3 covers 15 residues. The chain's CDR3 is CASSQVRGAQETQYF. The CDR3 DNA reads as TGCGCCAGCAGCCAAGTCAGGGGGGCACAAGAGACCCAGTACTTC.

Remarks on this clone: A much bigger clone sits one base away, suggesting this may be a read error. It is likely a read error, because the conserved phenylalanine at the end of the CDR3 is missing. The V gene is TRBV28, the J gene TRBJ2-3, with 10 bases matching TRBD2. This CDR3 is 14 amino acids long. The V and J ends lost 5 bases and 4 bases, in that order; junction bases with no gene match: 3. Germline-derived CDR1 and CDR2 are MDHEN and SYDVKM. The CDR3 bases are TGTGCCAGCAGTGCTCTAGCGGGAGCAGATACGCAGTATGTT. This translates into CASSALAGADTQYV.

The rearrangement links TRBV5-4 to TRBJ2-5; 8 nucleotides match TRBD1. The CDR3 runs 13 residues. Trimming cost V 4 bases and J 5 bases; bases outside gene matches: 4. CDR1 and CDR2 from the germline V gene are SGHNT and YYREEE (reference sequence). As DNA, the CDR3 is TGTGCCAGCAGCATTGACAGGGGTGAGACCCAGTACTTC. The encoded protein is CASSIDRGETQYF.